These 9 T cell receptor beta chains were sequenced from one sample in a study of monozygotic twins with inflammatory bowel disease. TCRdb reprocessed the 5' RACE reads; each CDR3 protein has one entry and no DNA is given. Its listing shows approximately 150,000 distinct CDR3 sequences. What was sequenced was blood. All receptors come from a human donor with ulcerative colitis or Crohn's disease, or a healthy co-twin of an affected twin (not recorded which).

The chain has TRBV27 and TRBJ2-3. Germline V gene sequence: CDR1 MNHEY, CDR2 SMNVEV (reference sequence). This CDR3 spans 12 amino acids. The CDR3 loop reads CASSLPWGTQYF.

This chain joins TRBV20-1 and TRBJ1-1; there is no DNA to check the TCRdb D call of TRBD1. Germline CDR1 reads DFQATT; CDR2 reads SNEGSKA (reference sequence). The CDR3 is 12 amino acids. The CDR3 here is CSARTGVTEAFF.

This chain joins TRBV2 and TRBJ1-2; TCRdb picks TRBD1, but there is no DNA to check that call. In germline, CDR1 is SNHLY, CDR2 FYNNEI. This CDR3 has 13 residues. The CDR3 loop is CASSSDRKYGYTF.

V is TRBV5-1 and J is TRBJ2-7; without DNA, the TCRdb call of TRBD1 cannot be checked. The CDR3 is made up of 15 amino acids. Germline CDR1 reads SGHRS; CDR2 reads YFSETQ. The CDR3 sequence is CASSRQGDRTYEQYF. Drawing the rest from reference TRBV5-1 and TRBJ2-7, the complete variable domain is KAGVTQTPRYLIKTRGQQVTLSCSPISGHRSVSWYQQTPGQGLQFLFEYFSETQRNKGNFPGRFSGRQFSNSRSEMNVSTLELGDSALYLCASSRQGDRTYEQYFGPGTRLTVT.

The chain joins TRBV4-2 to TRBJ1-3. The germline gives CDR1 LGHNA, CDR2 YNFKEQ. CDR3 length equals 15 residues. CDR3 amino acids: CASSLETGSGNTIYF.

CDR3 protein: CSVEGGSKDTQYF. The chain uses TRBV29-1 and TRBJ2-3; no DNA is available, so the TRBD2 call from TCRdb remains unchecked. The V gene's germline CDR1 is SQVTM and CDR2 ANQGSEA. This CDR3 is 13 amino acids long.

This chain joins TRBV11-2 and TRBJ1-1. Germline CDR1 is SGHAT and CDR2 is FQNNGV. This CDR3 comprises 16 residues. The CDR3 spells CASSLEAVRRNTEAFF.

CDR3 protein: CAITPGQGAARYGYTF. The rearrangement links TRBV10-3 to TRBJ1-2; TCRdb's D call, TRBD1, is unchecked because there is no DNA. The CDR3 consists of 16 residues. The germline gives CDR1 ENHRY, CDR2 SYGVKD.

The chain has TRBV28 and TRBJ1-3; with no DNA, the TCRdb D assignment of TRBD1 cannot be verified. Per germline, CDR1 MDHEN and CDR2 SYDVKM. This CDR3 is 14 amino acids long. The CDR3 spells CASRPGFSGNTIYF. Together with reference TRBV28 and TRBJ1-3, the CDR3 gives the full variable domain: DVKVTQSSRYLVKRTGEKVFLECVQDMDHENMFWYRQDPGLGLRLIYFSYDVKMKEKGDIPEGYSVSREKKERFSLILESASTNQTSMYLCASRPGFSGNTIYFGEGSWLTVV.